The clone carrying this T cell receptor (beta chain) was observed at least ten times. Its antigen is undetermined. Via MiXCR, TCRdb re-called the 5' RACE reads, giving one row per CDR3 protein. The sample lists around 14,000 distinct CDR3 sequences, about 7.4% occurring once. These data originate in a study of neurological immune-mediated disorders. Overall study findings and caveats: Multiple sclerosis was found to have the least TCR clonal expansion, below healthy controls, and HTLV-1-associated myelopathy the most.

This receptor was identified in a woman in her 40s in good health. The sample comprised CD8+ T cells from blood.

For the CDR3, the DNA is TGTGCCAGCAGTGACTCGGAGACTAGCGGTAATGAGCAGTTCTTC. Its translation: CASSDSETSGNEQFF. This chain joins TRBV6-4 and TRBJ2-1, with 9 bases lining up with TRBD2. V dropped 0 bases and J dropped 7; count of bases not matched to a gene: 4. This CDR3 has 15 amino acids. Germline V lookup: CDR1 MRHNA, CDR2 SNTAGT.